This record covers a single TCR beta chain. The antigen is undetermined. V lost 3 bases and J lost 2; bases outside the gene matches: 0. The V gene's germline CDR1 is MRHNA and CDR2 SNTAGT. The CDR3 has 15 amino acids. Version v3.0 of the immunoSEQ assay ran at survey level. Libraries were prepared by immunoSEQ multiplex PCR; TCRdb keeps only in-frame clonotypes and omits some of them. The sample yields tens of thousands of clones, 70% to 90% seen once. Per individual, the PBMC samples numbered at least one pre-ART and at least two post-ART. The data stem from a study of long-term antiretroviral therapy in people with HIV. Study summary: Samples collected earliest predate the 2015 immediate-ART recommendation by about a decade. Study-level results: Among HIV repertoires, CDR3 length ranges were narrower than those of controls. ART preceded a rise in diversity that nonetheless stayed lower than in transplant donor controls.

The origin of this receptor is a man aged 18 to 35 with HIV. The chain has TRBV6-4 and TRBJ2-1; 11 nucleotides align to TRBD2. The source material was unsorted PBMCs, sampled about 3.5 years after starting antiretroviral therapy. The CDR3 sequence: CASSEGLAAYNEQFF. The CDR3 DNA follows: TGTGCCAGCAGTGAGGGACTAGCGGCCTACAATGAGCAGTTCTTC.